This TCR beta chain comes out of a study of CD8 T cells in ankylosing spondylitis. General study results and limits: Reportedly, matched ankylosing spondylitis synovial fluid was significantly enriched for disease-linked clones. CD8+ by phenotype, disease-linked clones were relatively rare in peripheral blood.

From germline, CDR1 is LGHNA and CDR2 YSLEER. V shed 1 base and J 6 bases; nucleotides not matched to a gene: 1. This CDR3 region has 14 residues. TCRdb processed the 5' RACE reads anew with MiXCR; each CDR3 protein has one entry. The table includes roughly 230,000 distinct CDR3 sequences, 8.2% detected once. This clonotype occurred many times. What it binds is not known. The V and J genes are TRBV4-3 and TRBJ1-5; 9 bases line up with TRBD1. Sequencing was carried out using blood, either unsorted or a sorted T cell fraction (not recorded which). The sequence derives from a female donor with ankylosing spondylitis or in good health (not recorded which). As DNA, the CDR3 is TGCGCCAGCAGCCAAGTGGACAGGGGTCAGCCCCAGCATTTT. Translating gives CASSQVDRGQPQHF.